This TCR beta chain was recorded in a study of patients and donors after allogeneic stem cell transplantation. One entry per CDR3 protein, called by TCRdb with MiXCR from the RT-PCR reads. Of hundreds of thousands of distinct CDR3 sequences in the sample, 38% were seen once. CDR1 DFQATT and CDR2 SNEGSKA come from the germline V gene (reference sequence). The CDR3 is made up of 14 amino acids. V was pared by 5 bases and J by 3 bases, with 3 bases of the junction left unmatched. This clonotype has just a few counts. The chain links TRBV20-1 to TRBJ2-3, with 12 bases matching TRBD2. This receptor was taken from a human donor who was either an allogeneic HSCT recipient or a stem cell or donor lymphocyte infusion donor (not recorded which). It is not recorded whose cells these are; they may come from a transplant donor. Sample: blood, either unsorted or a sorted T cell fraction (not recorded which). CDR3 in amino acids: CSARLAGGTDTQYF. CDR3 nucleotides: TGCAGTGCTCGGCTAGCGGGGGGGACAGATACGCAGTATTTT.